This T cell receptor beta chain was retrieved from a study of T cell clonotyping in hematopoietic cell transplantation. Study results and limitations: Higher Inverse Simpson Index values in graft donor and pretransplant recipient predicted broader posttransplant TCR diversity.

Concerning this clone itself: Antigen specificity is unknown.

With 0 bases removed from V and 3 bases from J, the gap between germline ends came to 30 bases. Germline V gene lookup returns CDR1 LGHNA and CDR2 YSLEER. The CDR3 runs 22 residues. Some clones are missing from TCRdb's copy, which holds only in-frame ones; the method was immunoSEQ multiplex PCR. The sample has a few thousand clones; roughly 88% are singletons. The TCR comes from a male patient over 55 who had an allogeneic stem cell transplant from an unrelated donor, so T cells may come from the graft donor. Some clones in this sample may be carry-over from other donors' samples. The chain employs TRBV4-3 and TRBJ1-3; TRBD1 is a possible D gene (6 bases). The input for sequencing was peripheral blood mononuclear cells, taken 180 days after allogeneic stem cell transplant. The CDR3 DNA follows: TGCGCCAGCAGCCAAGATCTCCCGCTAACCCTCCATAGCAGGGGCGATGGAAACACCATATATTTT. Translating gives CASSQDLPLTLHSRGDGNTIYF.